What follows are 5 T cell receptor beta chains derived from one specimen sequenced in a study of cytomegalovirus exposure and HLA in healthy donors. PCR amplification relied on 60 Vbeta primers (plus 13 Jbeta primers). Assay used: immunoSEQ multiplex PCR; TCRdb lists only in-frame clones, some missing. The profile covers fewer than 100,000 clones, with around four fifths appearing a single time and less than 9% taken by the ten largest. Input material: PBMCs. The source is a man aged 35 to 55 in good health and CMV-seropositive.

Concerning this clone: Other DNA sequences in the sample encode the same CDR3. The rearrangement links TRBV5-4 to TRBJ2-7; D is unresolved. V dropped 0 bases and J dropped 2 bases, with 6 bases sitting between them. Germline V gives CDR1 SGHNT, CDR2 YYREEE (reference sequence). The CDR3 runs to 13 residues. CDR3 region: CASSLESTYEQYF. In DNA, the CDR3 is TGTGCCAGCAGCTTGGAGTCTACCTACGAGCAGTACTTC.

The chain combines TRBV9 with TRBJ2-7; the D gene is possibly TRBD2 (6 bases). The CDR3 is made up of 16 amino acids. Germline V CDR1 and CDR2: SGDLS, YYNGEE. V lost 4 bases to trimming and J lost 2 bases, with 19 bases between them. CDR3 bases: TGTGCCAGCAGCACCCGTGGGGTAGCGGCTACCTACGAGCAGTACTTC. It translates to CASSTRGVAATYEQYF. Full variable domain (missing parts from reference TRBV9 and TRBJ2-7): DSGVTQTPKHLITATGQRVTLRCSPRSGDLSVYWYQQSLDQGLQFLIQYYNGEERAKGNILERFSAQQFPDLHSELNLSSLELGDSALYFCASSTRGVAATYEQYFGPGTRLTVT.

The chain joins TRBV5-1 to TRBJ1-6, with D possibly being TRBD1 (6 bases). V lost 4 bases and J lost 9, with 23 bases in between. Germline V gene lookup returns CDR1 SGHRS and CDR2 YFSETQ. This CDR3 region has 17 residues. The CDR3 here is CASSRRGDGVGSSPLHF. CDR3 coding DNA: TGCGCCAGCAGCCGCAGGGGTGACGGAGTAGGTAGTTCACCCCTCCACTTT.

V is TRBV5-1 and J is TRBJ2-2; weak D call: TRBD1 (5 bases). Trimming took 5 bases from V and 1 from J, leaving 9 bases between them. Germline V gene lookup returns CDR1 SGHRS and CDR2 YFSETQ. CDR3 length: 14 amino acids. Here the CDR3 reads CASRGTGNTGELFF. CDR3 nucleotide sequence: TGCGCCAGCAGGGGAACAGGGAACACCGGGGAGCTGTTTTTT. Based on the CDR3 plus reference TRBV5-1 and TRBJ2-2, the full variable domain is KAGVTQTPRYLIKTRGQQVTLSCSPISGHRSVSWYQQTPGQGLQFLFEYFSETQRNKGNFPGRFSGRQFSNSRSEMNVSTLELGDSALYLCASRGTGNTGELFFGEGSRLTVL.

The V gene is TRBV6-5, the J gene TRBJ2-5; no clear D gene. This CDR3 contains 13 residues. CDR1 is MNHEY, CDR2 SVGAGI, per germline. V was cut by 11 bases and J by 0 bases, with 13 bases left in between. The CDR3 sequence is CAALRANQETQYF. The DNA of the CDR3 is TGTGCCGCGCTTAGAGCGAACCAAGAGACCCAGTACTTC.